The T cell receptor beta chain described here comes from a study of T cell responses to AZD1222 COVID-19 vaccine. Findings and limits, study-wide: The donor cohort was predominantly white British with a female majority, and clonal diversity may have been underestimated. In all cases, repertoires were sampled only after the peak T cell response. Along spike, vaccine-associated CD4 TCRs were found throughout, with dominance at 160-218 and 743-854.

The germline V gene has CDR1 SGHRS and CDR2 YFSETQ. Trimming stripped 0 bases from V and 7 bases from J, with 8 bases between. The CDR3 has 13 amino acids. A word on this clone: Its specificity is not known.

TCRdb's table, derived via immunoSEQ multiplex PCR, lists solely in-frame clones and lacks some. The top ten clones hold approximately 20% of a sample with about 150,000 clones, over 85% of them seen once. The sequencing used peripheral blood, collected on day 0 of AZD1222 vaccination. The chain couples TRBV5-1 to TRBJ2-1; D remains unclear. The clonotype originates from an adult in good health. The CDR3 sequence is CASSLELGNEQFF. Here the CDR3 DNA reads TGCGCCAGCAGCTTGGAACTCGGTAATGAGCAGTTCTTC.